This T cell receptor beta chain was recovered during a study of cytomegalovirus exposure and HLA in healthy donors. Study-wide findings and caveats: In vitro experiments confirmed that three CMV-associated chains were specific for CMV antigens. Further analysis, carried out later, found HLA-associated TCR beta chains more clonally expanded than equally common other chains.

The PCR used 60 Vbeta and 13 Jbeta primers. Sequencing was performed with immunoSEQ multiplex PCR; in TCRdb, only in-frame clones are kept and a portion is missing. Its listing shows 130,000 to 150,000 clones. Healthy individuals who donated bone marrow served as the donors. Remarks on this clone: Its antigen is as yet unknown.

CDR3 size: 14 residues. The ends lost 2 bases at V and 7 bases at J; junction bases unmatched: 5. Per germline, CDR1 SGHAT and CDR2 FQNNGV. The chain links TRBV11-2 to TRBJ1-2; 9 nucleotides match TRBD1. This clonotype was sampled from a man between 40 and 49 years old in good health and CMV-seronegative. Sequencing was done on a sample of PBMCs. CDR3 sequence reads: CASSLQTGGRGYTF. The CDR3 nucleotides read TGTGCCAGCAGCTTACAGACAGGGGGACGTGGCTACACCTTC.